Following are 23 T cell receptor beta chains from one sample sequenced in a study of human T cells and chemical hapten exposure. MiXCR, applied by TCRdb to the RACE reads, yields one record per CDR3 protein. The table has just over 350,000 distinct CDR3 sequences, about 6% seen once. The time point denotes: patch test 2, 6 weeks after DPC sensitization. Documented treatment: therapeutic diphenylcyclopropenone sensitization with weekly scalp DPC. Sample: whole blood, taken in connection with sensitization to the hapten diphenylcyclopropenone (DPC). Receptors originate from a woman between 18 and 29 years old with alopecia areata. Some clones in this sample may be carry-over from other donors' samples.

The chain joins TRBV10-3 to TRBJ2-3, with a possible D match to TRBD2 (5 bases). The CDR3 has 16 amino acids. Germline values: CDR1 ENHRY, CDR2 SYGVKD. Trimming took off 3 bases at V and 1 base at J, with 14 bases between the two ends. As DNA, the CDR3 is TGTGCCATCAGTGATCCCGGGGATGGGCGCACAGATACGCAGTATTTT. It is translated as CAISDPGDGRTDTQYF.

This clonotype has ten or more counts. The chain combines TRBV9 with TRBJ2-7; D might be TRBD2 (7 bases). With 4 bases removed from V and 3 bases from J, the gap between germline ends came to 11 bases. The length of the CDR3 is 13 residues. CDR1 and CDR2 from the germline V gene are SGDLS and YYNGEE. CDR3 sequence (DNA): TGTGCCAGCAGCCCGGGGGGCATCTACGAGCAGTACTTC. It is translated as CASSPGGIYEQYF.

J is TRBJ1-6 and V is TRBV18; 7 bases are a match to TRBD1. Germline CDR1 reads KGHSH; CDR2 reads LQKENI. The V segment lost 2 bases and the J segment 10 bases; nucleotides outside the gene matches: 8. This CDR3 comprises 15 residues. CDR3 nucleotides: TGTGCCAGCTCACCATCTGCACAGGGGAACTCACCCCTCCACTTT. Translated, it gives CASSPSAQGNSPLHF.

The chain uses TRBV7-6 and TRBJ2-7, with TRBD1 as a possible D gene (5 bases). V gave up 5 bases and J gave up 4 bases, with 21 bases separating them. Germline CDR1 SGHVS, CDR2 FNYEAQ. This CDR3 is 16 amino acids long. The CDR3 protein is CASSPRYQGARYEQYF. CDR3 nucleotide sequence: TGTGCCAGCAGCCCGAGGTACCAGGGTGCCCGATACGAGCAGTACTTC.

This clonotype turned up a few times. Just one base apart from a much larger clone, this may be a read error. The CDR3 sequence is CATSGQGYTEAFF. CDR3 nucleotide sequence: TGTGCCACCAGCGGACAGGGGTACACTGAAGCTTTCTTT. The rearrangement joins TRBV15 to TRBJ1-1; 9 bases fit TRBD1. The V segment lost 5 bases and the J segment 3 bases; nucleotides outside the gene matches: 1. This CDR3 comprises 13 residues. CDR1 and CDR2 (germline): LNHNV, YYDKDF (reference sequence).

In its sample, this clonotype was seen a few times. The chain joins TRBV7-3 to TRBJ1-6, with TRBD1 as a possible D gene (5 bases). Between the trimmed V and J ends, which lost 2 bases and 9 bases, there was a span of 14 bases. There are 15 residues in the CDR3. In germline, CDR1 is SGHTA, CDR2 FQGTGA. CDR3: CASSLSGRWGSPLHF. The CDR3 coding sequence is TGTGCCAGCAGCTTATCAGGGAGGTGGGGTTCACCCCTCCACTTT.

This clonotype was counted ten times or more. The chain uses TRBV2 and TRBJ2-3; no firm D call. The CDR3 runs 11 residues. From germline, CDR1 is SNHLY and CDR2 FYNNEI. V gave up 8 bases and J gave up 3 bases, with 6 bases separating them. CDR3 amino acids: CASRQTDTQYF. CDR3 in DNA: TGTGCCAGCCGCCAGACAGATACGCAGTATTTT.

The table lists this clonotype with many counts. This rearrangement joins TRBV24-1 to TRBJ2-1; no clear D. The germline gives CDR1 KGHDR, CDR2 SFDVKD. The V and J ends lost 0 bases and 6 bases respectively, with 2 bases between them. This CDR3 contains 12 residues. The CDR3 loop is CATSDLGNEQFF. As DNA, the CDR3 is TGTGCCACCAGTGATTTGGGCAATGAGCAGTTCTTC.

This clonotype was counted a few times. V usage is TRBV6-5 and J usage is TRBJ2-1, with 9 bases lining up with TRBD2. The V gene end was trimmed by 6 bases and the J gene end by 6 bases; junction bases not matched to a gene: 9. The CDR3 has 15 residues. In germline, CDR1 is MNHEY, CDR2 SVGAGI. CDR3 DNA sequence: TGTGCCAGCAGCTCCAGCGGGGGGTCCCGCAATGAGCAGTTCTTC. This encodes CASSSSGGSRNEQFF.

This clonotype was seen more than once but under ten times. This sequence joins TRBV20-1 and TRBJ2-7; D is ambiguous. This CDR3 region has 12 residues. Trimming took off 6 bases at V and 1 base at J, with 10 bases between the two ends. Germline loops: CDR1 DFQATT, CDR2 SNEGSKA (reference sequence). The CDR3 region is CSASTFSYEQYF. The DNA of the CDR3 is TGCAGTGCGTCGACATTTTCCTACGAGCAGTACTTC.

The table lists this clonotype with a few counts. The CDR3 DNA reads TGCAGCGTTGAAGAGGACAGGGATGGCTACACCTTC. Encoded protein: CSVEEDRDGYTF. This chain uses TRBV29-1 with TRBJ1-2, with 8 bases lining up with TRBD1. V shed 0 bases and J 6 bases; nucleotides not matched to a gene: 0. Germline assignment: CDR1 SQVTM and CDR2 ANQGSEA. This CDR3 comprises 12 residues.

The table lists this clonotype with a few counts. The chain has TRBV18 and TRBJ2-2; TRBD1 is a possible D gene (6 bases). This CDR3 spans 16 amino acids. Trimming removed 4 bases at V and 1 base at J, with 13 bases between. CDR1 is KGHSH, CDR2 LQKENI, per germline. The CDR3 is CASSLPGARNTGELFF. The CDR3 DNA sequence: TGTGCCAGCTCACTTCCAGGGGCACGGAACACCGGGGAGCTGTTTTTT.

V gene TRBV5-6 combines with J gene TRBJ1-6; the match to TRBD1 covers 9 bases. V shed 4 bases, J shed 0 bases, and the junction held 5 bases outside the gene matches. The CDR3 is 17 residues long. CDR1 and CDR2 (germline): SGHDT, YYEEEE. CDR3 nucleotides: TGTGCCAGCAGCGTGGACAGGGGTAGCTCCTATAATTCACCCCTCCACTTT. Translating gives CASSVDRGSSYNSPLHF.

This clonotype showed up many times. The V call is TRBV7-2, the J call TRBJ2-3; possibly TRBD2 for D (5 bases). V was shortened by 4 bases and J by 2 bases, with 10 bases between the two germline ends. Looked up from germline, CDR1 is SGHTA and CDR2 is FQGNSA. The CDR3 length is 14 residues. CDR3 protein: CASSSDGVTDTQYF. CDR3 DNA sequence: TGTGCCAGCAGCTCAGACGGGGTCACAGATACGCAGTATTTT.

This clonotype came up a few times. The chain employs TRBV20-1 and TRBJ2-3; 11 nucleotides line up with TRBD2. Germline V lookup: CDR1 DFQATT, CDR2 SNEGSKA (reference sequence). The CDR3 is made up of 15 amino acids. Unmatched junction bases numbered 7, after V lost 2 bases and J lost 6 bases. The CDR3 spells CSARLAGGFMDTQYF. As DNA, the CDR3 is TGCAGTGCTAGACTAGCGGGGGGTTTCATGGATACGCAGTATTTT.

Ten or more counts support this clonotype. The chain couples TRBV18 to TRBJ1-6, with 9 bases matching TRBD1. CDR1 and CDR2 from the germline V gene are KGHSH and LQKENI. The CDR3 runs to 15 residues. J lost 8 bases, V lost 2 bases, and 4 bases had no gene match. The CDR3 DNA reads TGTGCCAGCTCACCAGGACAGGGGCTCGATTCACCCCTCCACTTT. It specifies CASSPGQGLDSPLHF.

A few counts support this clonotype. V usage is TRBV6-5 and J usage is TRBJ2-5; possibly TRBD1 for D (6 bases). This CDR3 is 12 amino acids long. Germline V lookup: CDR1 MNHEY, CDR2 SVGAGI. Trimming cost V 5 bases and J 7 bases, with 11 bases left between them. This chain's CDR3 is CASSTGGRTQYF. CDR3 in DNA: TGTGCCAGCAGTACTGGGGGCAGGACCCAGTACTTC.

This clonotype showed up just a few times. V is TRBV7-9 and J is TRBJ2-5; TRBD2 agrees at 9 bases. CDR1 is SEHNR, CDR2 FQNEAQ, per germline (reference sequence). The CDR3 has 15 residues. The ends lost 2 bases at V and 2 bases at J; junction bases unmatched: 3. Written as DNA, the CDR3 is TGTGCCAGCAGCTTAAACGCGGGGGGGCAAGAGACCCAGTACTTC. Translation: CASSLNAGGQETQYF.

The gene calls are TRBV28 and TRBJ2-7; D uncertain. CDR1 is MDHEN and CDR2 is SYDVKM in the germline V gene. Trimming removed 2 bases at V and 4 bases at J, with 6 bases between. This CDR3 has 12 residues. The CDR3 here is CASSLGLYEQYF. CDR3 DNA: TGTGCCAGCAGTTTAGGGCTTTACGAGCAGTACTTC.

The chain recombines TRBV3-1 with TRBJ2-7, with D uncertain. Germline CDR1 LGHDT, CDR2 YNNKEL (reference sequence). The CDR3 runs 13 residues. V lost 4 bases to trimming and J lost 6 bases, with 13 bases between them. CDR3 residues: CASSLLVSSEQYF. In DNA, the CDR3 is TGTGCCAGCAGCCTCCTAGTCAGTAGCGAGCAGTACTTC.

This sequence joins TRBV27 and TRBJ2-3; TRBD2 agrees at 9 bases. V lost 6 bases, J lost 3 bases, and 4 bases stayed unmatched. This CDR3 spans 14 amino acids. The V gene's germline CDR1 is MNHEY and CDR2 SMNVEV (reference sequence). The CDR3 loop reads CASRGSGGTDTQYF. The CDR3, as DNA: TGTGCCAGCAGGGGTAGCGGGGGAACAGATACGCAGTATTTT.

For this clonotype: The junction shows a germline mismatch at one end, possibly a read error. The chain combines TRBV6-2 or TRBV6-3 with TRBJ1-1; 7 positions match TRBD1. CDR1 and CDR2 from the germline V gene are MNHEY and SVGEGT. This CDR3 spans 13 amino acids. CDR3 in amino acids: CDSNVQGSTEAFF. The CDR3 DNA sequence: TGTGACAGCAATGTACAGGGGAGCACTGAAGCTTTCTTT.

This clonotype has more than one count but fewer than ten. The chain uses TRBV6-2 or TRBV6-3 and TRBJ1-1; D unclear. The germline CDR1 and CDR2 sequences are MNHEY and SVGEGT. V lost 5 bases, J lost 0 bases, and 13 bases lay in between. This CDR3 has 15 amino acids. This CDR3 is CASSQTQLMNTEAFF. CDR3 DNA: TGTGCCAGCAGTCAAACACAGCTAATGAACACTGAAGCTTTCTTT.